Listed below are T cell receptor beta chains from one sample, sequenced in a study of neurological immune-mediated disorders. Each CDR3 protein gets one entry after TCRdb re-called the 5' RACE reads with MiXCR. The profile shows about 95,000 distinct CDR3 sequences, roughly 3.5% of them singletons. The source material was PBMCs. These receptors came from a woman aged 18-35 years with multiple sclerosis. Both conserved end residues are part of each CDR3. D genes are given only for firm matches. The size of a clone is reported for some rows only, either as once, few or many, or as a class for expanded clones.

D gene	J gene	CDR3 length	clone size	V gene	CDR3 protein	CDR3 DNA
TRBD2	TRBJ2-2	16	many	TRBV20-1	CSARDYTSGRTGELFF	TGCAGTGCTAGAGATTATACTAGCGGGAGGACCGGGGAGCTGTTTTTT
TRBD1	TRBJ1-3	17	many	TRBV28	CASSLSRDRGSGNTIYF	TGTGCCAGCAGTTTGAGCCGGGACAGGGGATCTGGAAACACCATATATTTT
TRBD2	TRBJ2-5	13	many	TRBV14	CASSPAGAGTQYF	TGTGCCAGCAGCCCAGCGGGGGCAGGGACCCAGTACTTC
.	TRBJ2-7	14	many	TRBV27	CASSVSGRSYEQYF	TGTGCCAGCAGTGTTAGTGGGAGAAGCTACGAGCAGTACTTC
.	TRBJ1-5	14	many	TRBV18	CASSPDRSNQPQHF	TGTGCCAGCTCACCAGACAGAAGCAATCAGCCCCAGCATTTT
TRBD1	TRBJ1-1	12	many	TRBV29-1	CSVAGTATEAFF	TGCAGCGTAGCCGGGACAGCCACTGAAGCTTTCTTT
.	TRBJ1-1	17	.	TRBV11-2	CASSLGSWGRGSTEAFF	TGTGCCAGCAGCTTAGGCAGCTGGGGACGGGGAAGCACTGAAGCTTTCTTT
.	TRBJ1-2	12	many	TRBV12-3/TRBV12-4	CASSPQAYGYTF	TGTGCCAGCAGTCCTCAGGCTTATGGCTACACCTTC
.	TRBJ2-3	14	.	TRBV5-1	CASSNTSGADTQYF	TGCGCCAGCAGCAACACCTCAGGGGCAGATACGCAGTATTTT
TRBD1	TRBJ2-5	15	many	TRBV20-1	CSASYPGQGRETQYF	TGCAGTGCTAGCTACCCGGGACAGGGACGGGAGACCCAGTACTTC
TRBD2	TRBJ2-7	15	many	TRBV20-1	CSARRPLAGAYEQYF	TGCAGTGCTAGGAGGCCACTAGCGGGGGCCTACGAGCAGTACTTC
TRBD2	TRBJ2-7	15	many	TRBV10-3	CAIRETSGGAYEQYF	TGTGCCATCAGGGAGACTAGCGGGGGGGCTTACGAGCAGTACTTC
TRBD2	TRBJ2-3	18	many	TRBV20-1	CSARRGERTSGRGDTQYF	TGCAGTGCTAGACGGGGGGAACGGACTAGCGGGAGAGGGGATACGCAGTATTTT
.	TRBJ1-5	15	many	TRBV4-1	CASSHEKGRNQPQHF	TGCGCCAGCAGCCATGAGAAGGGACGCAATCAGCCCCAGCATTTT